This T cell receptor (beta chain) was observed in a study of blood T cell repertoires in COVID-19. Germline loops: CDR1 SGHRS, CDR2 YFSETQ. CDR3 length equals 16 residues. V dropped 4 bases and J dropped 5; count of bases not matched to a gene: 8. Clones were sequenced by immunoSEQ multiplex PCR, and TCRdb holds only the in-frame ones, with some missing. The table records 110,000 or so clones, over 75% of them present only once. The clonotype originates from a woman in her seventies with acute or convalescent COVID-19. The chain joins TRBV5-1 to TRBJ2-3, with TRBD2 identical over 12 bases. Sequencing was carried out using peripheral blood. The CDR3 DNA sequence: TGCGCCAGCAGCATACCTAGCGGGGGGGCGTTAGATACGCAGTATTTT. It translates to CASSIPSGGALDTQYF.